This T cell receptor (beta chain) was recorded in a study of response to subunit inactivated influenza vaccine. TCRdb ran MiXCR on the RT-PCR reads and lists one entry per CDR3 protein. The table includes about 500,000 distinct CDR3 sequences, about 15% detected once. CDR1 and CDR2 from the germline V gene are WSHSY and SAAADI. With V trimmed by 0 bases and J by 2 bases, 5 bases remained unmatched. CDR3 length: 17 amino acids. Only one count was recorded for this clonotype. Sequences were derived from CD4+ T cells sorted from PBMCs, sampled less than 30 months after vaccination. This TCR came from a man aged 45 to 75 who received an inactivated influenza vaccine. The chain is built from TRBV10-2 and TRBJ2-3; the match to TRBD2 covers 10 bases. As DNA, the CDR3 is TGCGCCAGCAGTGAGTCGTTAGCGGGGGGACCCACAGATACGCAGTATTTT. It translates to CASSESLAGGPTDTQYF.